Presented here are 13 T cell receptor beta chains from one specimen sequenced in a study of beta chain features in type 1 diabetes. Expressed TCRB transcripts got sequenced, as all isolated RNA was reverse transcribed. Produced via immunoSEQ multiplex PCR; TCRdb's table is partial and in-frame only. The sample lists about half a million clones; roughly 30% were seen once. The sequenced material came from naive CD4+ T cells from blood. Receptors originate from a man younger than 30 in good health.

The rearrangement uses TRBV30 and TRBJ2-7; D possibly corresponds to TRBD1 (6 bases). Trimming removed 3 bases from V and 2 bases from J, with 14 bases in between. The CDR3 has 14 amino acids. Per germline, CDR1 GTSNPN and CDR2 SVGIG (reference sequence). The DNA for the CDR3 is TGTGCCTGGAGCCTAGGGACACCGGCCTACGAGCAGTACTTC. Its translation is CAWSLGTPAYEQYF.

This rearrangement joins TRBV19 to TRBJ2-1, with 8 bases that match TRBD2. The CDR3 runs 14 residues. Germline lookup yields CDR1 LNHDA and CDR2 SQIVND (reference sequence). V gave up 7 bases and J gave up 6 bases; unmatched junction bases: 8. CDR3 DNA: TGTGCCAGTAAACATAGCGGGATTAGCAATGAGCAGTTCTTC. Translated: CASKHSGISNEQFF.

This chain connects TRBV30 to TRBJ2-1; D is undetermined. Trimming left V 2 bases short and J 3 bases short, with 2 bases between. The V gene's germline CDR1 is GTSNPN and CDR2 SVGIG (reference sequence). The CDR3 runs 11 residues. The CDR3 DNA reads TGTGCCTGGAGTAACTACAATGAGCAGTTCTTC. Translating it yields CAWSNYNEQFF.

V usage is TRBV11-2 and J usage is TRBJ2-1, with no clear D. V was cut by 5 bases and J by 0 bases, with 8 bases left in between. This CDR3 spans 14 amino acids. Germline CDR1 reads SGHAT; CDR2 reads FQNNGV. DNA for the CDR3: TGTGCCAGCAGCGTATTTAGCTCCTACAATGAGCAGTTCTTC. Translation: CASSVFSSYNEQFF.

This clone was recorded only once. The chain is built from TRBV5-4 and TRBJ2-1, with 10 bases aligning to TRBD2. This CDR3 has 16 amino acids. Germline V gives CDR1 SGHNT, CDR2 YYREEE (reference sequence). V trimming: 2 bases; J trimming: 7 bases; junction bases outside the gene matches: 9. The CDR3 coding sequence is TGTGCCAGCAGCTTACCCCTCGGACTAGCGGAGAATGAGCAGTTCTTC. The encoded protein is CASSLPLGLAENEQFF.

The chain employs TRBV9 and TRBJ2-2, with D possibly TRBD2 on 5 matching bases. Germline assignment: CDR1 SGDLS and CDR2 YYNGEE. The CDR3 spans 16 residues. V was pared by 2 bases and J by 0 bases, with 11 bases between. CDR3 loop: CASSVAGSANTGELFF. The CDR3 DNA follows: TGTGCCAGCAGCGTGGCAGGTAGCGCGAACACCGGGGAGCTGTTTTTT.

This clone has just a few counts. This chain uses TRBV7-9 with TRBJ2-7; D is possibly TRBD1 or TRBD2 (5 bases each). Germline values: CDR1 SEHNR, CDR2 FQNEAQ (reference sequence). The CDR3 spans 14 residues. V lost 2 bases and J 5 bases, leaving 13 bases between the germline ends. The CDR3 region is CASSLRDRAHEQYF. DNA for the CDR3: TGTGCCAGCAGCTTAAGGGACCGCGCCCACGAGCAGTACTTC. The full variable domain, completed using reference TRBV7-9 and TRBJ2-7, is DTGVSQNPRHKITKRGQNVTFRCDPISEHNRLYWYRQTLGQGPEFLTYFQNEAQLEKSRLLSDRFSAERPKGSFSTLEIQRTEQGDSAMYLCASSLRDRAHEQYFGPGTRLTVT.

This clone was detected a few times. V and J are TRBV19 and TRBJ2-5, with D hard to call. Germline V gene data show CDR1 as LNHDA and CDR2 as SQIVND (reference sequence). This CDR3 is built from 12 residues. The V gene lost 3 bases and the J gene lost 2 bases, with 4 bases spanning the gap. As DNA, the CDR3 is TGTGCCAGTAGTATCAGGCAAGAGACCCAGTACTTC. Translated, it gives CASSIRQETQYF.

In this sample, this clone turned up a few times. The chain employs TRBV9 and TRBJ1-1; D may be TRBD1 (6 bases). Germline loops: CDR1 SGDLS, CDR2 YYNGEE. The CDR3 has 14 amino acids. Deletions cut 1 base from V and 6 bases from J, with 13 bases between. CDR3 residues: CASSVHSGVSEAFF. DNA for the CDR3: TGTGCCAGCAGCGTACACTCAGGGGTATCTGAAGCTTTCTTT.

This clone was found a few times. V usage is TRBV29-1 and J usage is TRBJ2-3; D uncertain. Trimming removed 3 bases from V and 0 bases from J, with 7 bases in between. The CDR3 covers 13 residues. Germline V gene sequence: CDR1 SQVTM, CDR2 ANQGSEA. The CDR3 DNA reads as TGCAGCGTTGAGTCAAGCAGCACAGATACGCAGTATTTT. This encodes CSVESSSTDTQYF.

V is TRBV6-1 and J is TRBJ2-2; 10 positions agree with TRBD1. Germline CDR1 reads MNHNS; CDR2 reads SASEGT. This CDR3 is 15 amino acids long. Losses at the gene ends were 6 bases for V and 5 bases for J; bases not matched to a gene: 6. The CDR3 loop is CASRAPGQGTGELFF. As DNA, the CDR3 is TGTGCCAGCAGAGCACCGGGACAGGGGACCGGGGAGCTGTTTTTT.

This clone has more than one count but fewer than ten. The V gene is TRBV30, the J gene TRBJ2-3; tentatively, D is TRBD1 (7 bases). The V gene's germline CDR1 is GTSNPN and CDR2 SVGIG (reference sequence). This CDR3 comprises 17 residues. V was trimmed by 2 bases and J by 0 bases, leaving 18 bases between them. CDR3 protein: CAWSSFQGGSSTDTQYF. The CDR3 nucleotides read TGTGCCTGGAGTAGCTTTCAGGGGGGATCTAGCACAGATACGCAGTATTTT.

Written as DNA, the CDR3 is TGTGCCAGCAGCCAAGACAGGGGTAACTATGGCTACACCTTC. Residues: CASSQDRGNYGYTF. V is TRBV4-2 and J is TRBJ1-2; D perhaps matches TRBD1 (6 bases). This CDR3 contains 14 residues. Germline V gives CDR1 LGHNA, CDR2 YNFKEQ. Deletions cut 0 bases from V and 1 base from J, with 6 bases between.